This T cell receptor (beta chain) was captured in a study of OX40 agonist ivuxolimab in advanced cancers. The protocol was immunoSEQ multiplex PCR, while the TCRdb copy is restricted to in-frame clones and leaves out a portion. The data show around 37,000 clones, about 83% seen once. Trimming cost V 5 bases and J 3 bases, with 16 bases left between them. Germline CDR1 is MNHEY and CDR2 is SMNVEV (reference sequence). The CDR3 is 15 amino acids. Sampling of blood occurred at baseline, cycle 4 day 1, and cycle 7 day 1. Overall study findings and caveats: It was also the case that some nonresponders had low normalized T-cell clonal expansion. Partly responding patients at 0.1-3.0 mg/kg showed some of the smallest clonal expansion. Averaging showed that CD8+ T cells had more expanded clones than CD4+ did.

On this clone itself: As yet, its antigen is unknown.

This TCR was recovered from an adult with an advanced solid tumor such as melanoma, head and neck, liver or kidney cancer. The sequences come from CD4+ or CD8+ T cells sorted from blood, collected in a trial of the OX40 agonist ivuxolimab. The J gene is TRBJ1-2, the V gene TRBV27, with D unresolved. The CDR3: CASSPMAGADYGYTF. In DNA, the CDR3 is TGTGCCAGCAGTCCAATGGCGGGCGCTGACTATGGCTACACCTTC.